This T cell receptor beta chain was found in a study of PD-1 blockade in classical Hodgkin lymphoma. Study at large: Intravenous nivolumab at 3 mg/kg was given to patients every 2 weeks.

Patients all relapsed after autologous stem cell transplantation, and there was variation in brentuximab vedotin exposure. Clones were read by immunoSEQ multiplex PCR, and TCRdb kept only the in-frame ones, dropping some. Of 28,000 or so clones in the sample, over 60% are singletons; the top ten hold 12%. The CDR3 length is 17 residues. CDR1 and CDR2 from the germline V gene are WSHSY and SAAADI. The V segment lost 3 bases and the J segment 6 bases; nucleotides outside the gene matches: 7. The TCR originated in a human donor with classical Hodgkin lymphoma. The J gene is TRBJ1-6, the V gene TRBV10-2; 11 bases are a match to TRBD1. Here the sequenced sample was peripheral blood mononuclear cells (PBMCs), taken before the second cycle of nivolumab. In nucleotides, the CDR3 is TGCGCCAGCAGTGATACCGGACAGGGGGCGCGTAATTCACCCCTCCACTTT. Protein sequence: CASSDTGQGARNSPLHF.